Included here is one T cell receptor beta chain sequence, with context. This clonotype was detected only a few times. Its cognate antigen has yet to be identified. No much larger clone is present one base from it, and per-base qualities are unavailable. The sample belongs to a study of response to subunit inactivated influenza vaccine listed by TCRdb under 2018. With respect to the entire study: Deep quantitative T cell receptor repertoire profiling was used in the study to track responses to a trivalent subunit inactivated influenza vaccine.

V is clipped by 3 bases and J by 6 bases, and the sequence between their germline boundaries is 18 bases long. The CDR3 runs 15 residues from the cysteine to the phenylalanine. Only the CDR3 portion is preserved as DNA: 45 bases, with reading frame beginning at the first base. Overall results and qualifications from the work: It was suggested by the authors that each seasonal influenza vaccination may recruit only a limited number of new T cells.

Library generation was performed with RT-PCR. The run used an Illumina HiSeq 2500. In TCRdb, the public reads were trimmed at Q25 with fastp and aligned with MiXCR, with productive beta chains retained. Each entry is one CDR3 protein sequence, shown with its most common DNA and genes. For this sample there are around 760,000 distinct CDR3 sequences; around 13% appear just once. 5.5% to 7% of the sample belongs to the ten largest clones. Sample: PBMCs from blood, taken approximately 15 days before vaccination. The chain joins TRBV12-3 or TRBV12-4 to TRBJ2-7; the best D guess is TRBD2, with 6 bases matching. This sequence originates from a man between 45 and 60 years old who received an inactivated influenza vaccine. Donor details come from another sample of the same person, matched by shared clones. The CDR3 protein is CASSFAGRGNGEQYF. DNA sequence: TGTGCCAGCAGTTTTGCGGGCCGGGGGAACGGCGAGCAGTACTTC.